This T cell receptor (beta chain) is from a study of blood T cell repertoires in COVID-19. Study-level background: The United States, Italy and Spain provided the acute and convalescent COVID-19 samples. Nucleic acid was either cDNA or gDNA, and it came from T cells, B-cell-depleted T cells, or PBMCs.

Per the authors' pipeline: Nucleated cell number was recorded as an estimate derived from reference gene primer amplification. Data came from immunoSEQ multiplex PCR; TCRdb stores just in-frame clones and leaves some out. V and J calls and clone size are copied from that table; D and trimming were computed from the DNA. The sample has some 140,000 clones, over 65% seen once. This clone was seen once. Germline loops: CDR1 SGHRS, CDR2 YFSETQ. Trimming pared 4 bases from V and 4 bases from J, leaving 14 bases between. The CDR3 consists of 15 residues. The chain recombines TRBV5-1 with TRBJ2-2; D is possibly TRBD1 (5 bases). Sequenced material: peripheral blood. This TCR derives from a man of 80 years or more with acute or convalescent COVID-19. The chain's CDR3 is CASSSGSGSTGELFF. Written as DNA, the CDR3 is TGCGCCAGCAGCAGTGGTTCAGGGTCCACCGGGGAGCTGTTTTTT.